These 32 T cell receptor beta chains originate from one sample sequenced in a study of Graves' ophthalmopathy and Graves' hyperthyroidism (dated by TCRdb to the late 2010s). TCRdb names Illumina HiSeq 2000 as the instrument used. For repertoire sequencing, the TCR beta CDR3 regions were amplified from RNA transcripts. A first-round RT-PCR used HTBI primers with the Qiagen OneStep RT-PCR kit, followed by a second-round multiplex PCR, size selection and purification. The public reads were run again by TCRdb, first through fastp at Q25 and then through MiXCR, and only productive beta chains were kept. Every entry covers one CDR3 protein and lists the most common genes and DNA from its rows. In all, the sample holds 620,000 or so distinct CDR3 sequences, and about a fifth of those were seen once. The ten largest clones take up about 6.6% of the sample. Sequenced: peripheral blood. The receptors were sampled from a woman aged 18 to 35 with stable Graves' hyperthyroidism. Some clones in this sample may be carry-over from other donors' samples. Donor details come from another sample of the same person, matched by shared clones.

This clonotype has more than one count but fewer than ten. This chain joins TRBV6-1 and TRBJ2-7; either TRBD1 or TRBD2 may fit D (5 bases each). The CDR3 sequence is 16 residues long. V lost 3 bases and J lost 6, with 21 bases in between. From germline, CDR1 is MNHNS and CDR2 SASEGT. The CDR3 spells CASSEWGRNVGREQYF. The CDR3 coding sequence is TGTGCCAGCAGTGAGTGGGGACGGAACGTTGGACGCGAGCAGTACTTC.

The CDR3 spells CSALEGQPKGETQYF. DNA of the CDR3: TGCAGTGCCCTGGAGGGACAACCGAAAGGAGAGACCCAGTACTTC. The chain uses TRBV20-1 and TRBJ2-5; D may be TRBD1 or TRBD2 (6 bases each). Between the trimmed V and J ends, which lost 6 bases and 4 bases, there was a span of 21 bases. CDR3 length: 15 residues. Germline lookup yields CDR1 DFQATT and CDR2 SNEGSKA (reference sequence).

This clonotype turned up a few times. V gene TRBV4-1 combines with J gene TRBJ2-7; no definite D call. Deletions cut 4 bases from V and 6 bases from J, with 4 bases between. There are 10 residues in the CDR3. Germline V gene sequence: CDR1 MGHRA, CDR2 YSYEKL. The CDR3 coding sequence is TGCGCCAGCAGCCCTAGCGAGCAGTACTTC. It specifies CASSPSEQYF.

The table lists this clonotype with many counts. J is TRBJ1-1 and V is TRBV12-3 or TRBV12-4; D gene ambiguous. Between the trimmed V and J ends, which lost 3 bases and 7 bases, there was a span of 6 bases. CDR3 length: 11 amino acids. The CDR3 DNA reads TGTGCCAGCAGTTTTGAGAATGAAGCTTTCTTT. It is translated as CASSFENEAFF.

This chain connects TRBV20-1 to TRBJ2-7, with 16 bases aligning to TRBD2. This CDR3 has 16 amino acids. Per the germline V gene, CDR1 is DFQATT and CDR2 is SNEGSKA (reference sequence). The junction had 3 bases not matched to a gene; V was cut back by 0 bases and J by 4 bases. The CDR3 nucleotides read TGCAGTGCTAGAGAGGGACTAGCGGGGGGGGGATACGAGCAGTACTTC. It specifies CSAREGLAGGGYEQYF.

This clonotype was picked up many times. V usage is TRBV7-3 and J usage is TRBJ1-1; D gene ambiguous. Trimming stripped 2 bases from V and 3 bases from J, with 13 bases between. This CDR3 region has 15 residues. Germline V gene lookup returns CDR1 SGHTA and CDR2 FQGTGA. The CDR3 sequence: CASSLDSAAHTEAFF. The CDR3, as DNA: TGTGCCAGCAGCTTAGATTCCGCGGCACACACTGAAGCTTTCTTT.

The sample holds many counts of this clonotype. The rearrangement uses TRBV12-3 or TRBV12-4 and TRBJ1-5; D is uncertain. The CDR3 is 13 amino acids. V was shortened by 3 bases and J by 5 bases, with 8 bases between the two germline ends. The CDR3: CASSFKEHQPQHF. CDR3 nucleotide sequence: TGTGCCAGCAGTTTCAAGGAACATCAGCCCCAGCATTTT.

The chain joins TRBV28 to TRBJ1-6; possibly TRBD1 for D (5 bases). CDR1 and CDR2 from the germline V gene are MDHEN and SYDVKM. Deletions cut 5 bases from V and 5 bases from J, with 19 bases between. There are 17 residues in the CDR3. DNA for the CDR3: TGTGCCAGCAGTAACCCGGGGACCGGGACCCATAATTCACCCCTCCACTTT. This codes for CASSNPGTGTHNSPLHF. The full variable domain, in which reference TRBV28 and TRBJ1-6 provide the parts outside the CDR3, is DVKVTQSSRYLVKRTGEKVFLECVQDMDHENMFWYRQDPGLGLRLIYFSYDVKMKEKGDIPEGYSVSREKKERFSLILESASTNQTSMYLCASSNPGTGTHNSPLHFGNGTRLTVT.

The table lists this clonotype with many counts. V is TRBV9 and J is TRBJ2-7, with 8 positions matching TRBD2. The length of the CDR3 is 14 residues. In germline, CDR1 is SGDLS, CDR2 YYNGEE. With 3 bases clipped from V and 4 bases from J, the junction kept 6 bases outside the gene matches. In nucleotides, the CDR3 is TGTGCCAGCAGCGGAGGGACTAGAGGGTACGAGCAGTACTTC. Residues: CASSGGTRGYEQYF.

V is TRBV24-1 and J is TRBJ2-2, with TRBD1 matching 8 bases. The CDR3 totals 18 residues. V lost 7 bases to trimming and J lost 0 bases; unmatched junction nucleotides: 12. CDR1 is KGHDR, CDR2 SFDVKD, per germline. CDR3 loop: CATSATRGPSPNTGELFF. The CDR3 bases are TGTGCCACCAGCGCTACCAGGGGGCCCTCCCCGAACACCGGGGAGCTGTTTTTT.

V gene TRBV6-1 combines with J gene TRBJ1-2, with unresolved D. The CDR3 is 15 amino acids. The germline V gene encodes CDR1 MNHNS and CDR2 SASEGT. The ends were cut back, 5 bases at V and 0 bases at J, with 13 bases in the middle. The chain's CDR3 is CASSPEWTTNYGYTF. The CDR3 DNA reads as TGTGCCAGCAGTCCCGAATGGACTACTAACTATGGCTACACCTTC.

This clonotype showed up just a few times. A much larger clone differs from this one at a single base, so this may be a read error. The CDR3 DNA follows: TGCAGTGCTAGAGGGCTCGGTTCCTACGAGCAGTACGTC. It encodes CSARGLGSYEQYV. This sequence joins TRBV20-1 and TRBJ2-7; D not resolved. The V gene lost 1 base and the J gene lost 1 base, with 8 bases spanning the gap. Germline loops: CDR1 DFQATT, CDR2 SNEGSKA (reference sequence). CDR3 length: 13 residues.

This clonotype was found a few times. The J gene is TRBJ1-5, the V gene TRBV6-1, with unresolved D. Germline V lookup: CDR1 MNHNS, CDR2 SASEGT. V was clipped by 6 bases and J by 2 bases, with 14 bases between them. CDR3 size: 15 residues. CDR3 nucleotide sequence: TGTGCCAGCAGCGCCTACGGGTTCGGCAATCAGCCCCAGCATTTT. This translates into CASSAYGFGNQPQHF.

This clonotype was seen more than once but under ten times. The rearrangement joins TRBV14 to TRBJ1-1; D is perhaps TRBD1 (5 bases). Germline assignment: CDR1 SGHDN and CDR2 FVKESK. This CDR3 is built from 14 residues. Trimming removed 3 bases at V and 0 bases at J, with 8 bases between. DNA of the CDR3: TGTGCCAGCAGCCAGTGGGGCATGAACACTGAAGCTTTCTTT. It yields the protein CASSQWGMNTEAFF.

The V call is TRBV28, the J call TRBJ1-1; no firm D call. The germline gives CDR1 MDHEN, CDR2 SYDVKM. The length of the CDR3 is 12 residues. V lost 2 bases, J lost 7 bases, and 8 bases lay in between. This CDR3 reads CASSLARLEAFF. The CDR3 DNA is TGTGCCAGCAGTTTAGCCCGCCTTGAAGCTTTCTTT.

Regarding this clonotype: A much larger clone lies one base from this, so it may be a read error. The V call is TRBV6-1, the J call TRBJ1-5; D is ambiguous. V was clipped by 10 bases and J by 4 bases, with 11 bases between them. The CDR3 consists of 12 residues. From germline, CDR1 is MNHNS and CDR2 SASEGT. The chain's CDR3 is CAILLGNQPQHF. CDR3 coding DNA: TGTGCCATCTTATTAGGGAATCAGCCCCAGCATTTT.

This clonotype showed up many times. This sequence joins TRBV7-3 and TRBJ2-2, with D possibly matching TRBD1 (6 bases). Looked up from germline, CDR1 is SGHTA and CDR2 is FQGTGA. V lost 2 bases to trimming and J lost 11 bases, with 12 bases between them. The length of the CDR3 is 13 residues. The CDR3 reads CASSLSRDKELFF. For the CDR3, the DNA is TGTGCCAGCAGCTTATCTCGGGACAAAGAGCTGTTTTTT.

V gene TRBV29-1 combines with J gene TRBJ2-5; 11 bases agree with TRBD2. J lost 4 bases, V lost 4 bases, and 2 bases had no gene match. The length of the CDR3 is 13 residues. Germline V CDR1 and CDR2: SQVTM, ANQGSEA. The CDR3 here is CSVAGLAGETQYF. In nucleotides, the CDR3 is TGCAGCGTTGCCGGACTAGCGGGAGAGACCCAGTACTTC. The full variable domain, rest sourced from reference TRBV29-1 and TRBJ2-5, is SAVISQKPSRDICQRGTSLTIQCQVDSQVTMMFWYRQQPGQSLTLIATANQGSEATYESGFVIDKFPISRPNLTFSTLTVSNMSPEDSSIYLCSVAGLAGETQYFGPGTRLLVL.

The table lists this clonotype with many counts. The chain recombines TRBV20-1 with TRBJ2-7, with 7 bases lining up with TRBD2. The CDR3 sequence is 13 residues long. Germline V gene lookup returns CDR1 DFQATT and CDR2 SNEGSKA (reference sequence). V gave up 1 base and J gave up 5 bases; unmatched junction bases: 5. The CDR3 region has the DNA TGCAGTGCTAGAGGATGGACTAGGAACGAGCAGTACTTC. This translates into CSARGWTRNEQYF.

The V call is TRBV28, the J call TRBJ1-1; TRBD1 might be the D (6 bases). V shed 1 base and J shed 1 base, with 13 bases lying between them. Germline V gives CDR1 MDHEN, CDR2 SYDVKM. The CDR3 runs to 16 residues. CDR3 region: CASSLLGGQTNTEAFF. The CDR3 nucleotides are TGTGCCAGCAGTTTATTAGGGGGGCAGACGAACACTGAAGCTTTCTTT.

V and J are TRBV6-5 and TRBJ1-1; weak D call: TRBD1 (5 bases). CDR1 is MNHEY and CDR2 is SVGAGI in the germline V gene. Trimming stripped 2 bases from V and 6 bases from J, with 13 bases between. The length of the CDR3 is 14 residues. This chain's CDR3 is CASSYRGIIPEAFF. In DNA, the CDR3 is TGTGCCAGCAGTTACAGGGGTATTATCCCTGAAGCTTTCTTT.

This clonotype was recorded at least ten times. The CDR3 nucleotides are TGTGCCAGCAGTCCACGCCGGCCAGCCTCGGGCTATGGCTACACCTTC. It translates to CASSPRRPASGYGYTF. This rearrangement joins TRBV12-3 or TRBV12-4 to TRBJ1-2; D remains unclear. V was cut by 5 bases and J by 4 bases, with 20 bases left in between. The CDR3 covers 16 residues.

This clonotype came up many times. This chain joins TRBV27 and TRBJ2-4; D is perhaps TRBD1 (6 bases). The CDR3 consists of 14 residues. Germline CDR1 and CDR2: MNHEY and SMNVEV (reference sequence). Trimming removed 5 bases from V and 1 base from J, with 9 bases in between. The CDR3 sequence is CASSPGHAKNIQYF. Here the CDR3 DNA reads TGTGCCAGCAGTCCGGGACATGCCAAAAACATTCAGTACTTC.

This clonotype has at least ten counts. The rearrangement joins TRBV30 to TRBJ1-1; 7 nucleotides agree with TRBD1. Germline CDR1 is GTSNPN and CDR2 is SVGIG (reference sequence). The CDR3 extends over 15 amino acids. V shed 5 bases, J shed 0 bases, and the junction held 9 bases outside the gene matches. DNA of the CDR3: TGTGCCTGGGCTCAGGGACAGCTTTTGAACACTGAAGCTTTCTTT. It specifies CAWAQGQLLNTEAFF. Supplemented by reference TRBV30 and TRBJ1-1, the full variable domain reads SQTIHQWPATLVQPVGSPLSLECTVEGTSNPNLYWYRQAAGRGLQLLFYSVGIGQISSEVPQNLSASRPQDRQFILSSKKLLLSDSGFYLCAWAQGQLLNTEAFFGQGTRLTVV.

This clonotype was seen ten or more times. V and J are TRBV30 and TRBJ2-3; the D call may be TRBD1 or TRBD2 (6 bases each). V was pared by 3 bases and J by 7 bases, with 14 bases between. Germline values: CDR1 GTSNPN, CDR2 SVGIG (reference sequence). The CDR3 runs to 13 residues. CDR3 nucleotide sequence: TGTGCCTGGAGACAGGGTGGGAGGAATACGCAGTATTTT. It specifies CAWRQGGRNTQYF.

This clonotype was seen at least ten times. This chain links TRBV6-1 with TRBJ1-5; 7 positions match TRBD1. Germline CDR1 MNHNS, CDR2 SASEGT. This CDR3 region has 15 residues. Unmatched junction bases numbered 5, after V lost 3 bases and J lost 3 bases. The CDR3, as DNA: TGTGCCAGCAGTGAGGACAGGAGATCCAATCAGCCCCAGCATTTT. This codes for CASSEDRRSNQPQHF.

This clonotype was counted a single time. This chain uses TRBV19 with TRBJ1-2; no clear D gene. Per the germline V gene, CDR1 is LNHDA and CDR2 is SQIVND (reference sequence). The CDR3 runs to 17 residues. V was shortened by 6 bases and J by 0 bases, with 20 bases between the two germline ends. The CDR3 coding sequence is TGTGCCAGTAGCAGGAGCACCCAACCCAGCTCTAACTATGGCTACACCTTC. Protein: CASSRSTQPSSNYGYTF. Drawing the rest from reference TRBV19 and TRBJ1-2, the complete variable domain is DGGITQSPKYLFRKEGQNVTLSCEQNLNHDAMYWYRQDPGQGLRLIYYSQIVNDFQKGDIAEGYSVSREKKESFPLTVTSAQKNPTAFYLCASSRSTQPSSNYGYTFGSGTRLTVV.

This clonotype came up many times. The V and J genes are TRBV6-5 and TRBJ2-7; TRBD2 aligns across 11 bases. Germline V gene sequence: CDR1 MNHEY, CDR2 SVGAGI. The CDR3 extends over 15 amino acids. V lost 4 bases, J lost 7 bases, and 9 bases stayed unmatched. CDR3 sequence reads: CASSSHTSGGVEQYF. The DNA of the CDR3 is TGTGCCAGCAGTTCACATACTAGCGGGGGAGTGGAGCAGTACTTC.

CDR3 sequence reads: CAPLQGAWEQYF. In DNA, the CDR3 is TGTGCCCCCCTGCAGGGGGCGTGGGAGCAGTACTTC. The V and J genes are TRBV2 and TRBJ2-7; TRBD1 matches at 8 bases. The V segment lost 11 bases and the J segment 7 bases; nucleotides outside the gene matches: 10. The CDR3 is 12 residues long. The germline V gene encodes CDR1 SNHLY and CDR2 FYNNEI.

J is TRBJ2-2 and V is TRBV6-1; 8 bases line up with TRBD2. The CDR3 has 15 amino acids. V was pared by 3 bases and J by 7 bases, with 7 bases of the junction left unmatched. Germline V lookup: CDR1 MNHNS, CDR2 SASEGT. CDR3 loop: CASSEEAGVGGELFF. As DNA, the CDR3 is TGTGCCAGCAGTGAGGAAGCGGGAGTTGGCGGGGAGCTGTTTTTT.

This clonotype appeared many times. This rearrangement joins TRBV28 to TRBJ1-1; 8 positions match TRBD1. This CDR3 has 16 residues. Germline V gives CDR1 MDHEN, CDR2 SYDVKM. The V and J ends lost 5 bases and 1 base, in that order; junction bases with no gene match: 9. This CDR3 is CASSPDTDRENTEAFF. In DNA, the CDR3 is TGTGCCAGCAGTCCGGACACGGACAGGGAGAACACTGAAGCTTTCTTT.

This clonotype was counted at least ten times. The chain recombines TRBV12-5 with TRBJ2-7, with no clear D. Trimming cost V 0 bases and J 2 bases, with 11 bases left between them. Germline V gene data show CDR1 as LGHNT and CDR2 as FRNRAP. CDR3 length: 15 residues. CDR3 bases: TGTGCTAGTGGTTTGGTACTTGGCCAAGCCTACGAGCAGTACTTC. Amino acids: CASGLVLGQAYEQYF.